This passage covers 5 T cell receptor beta chains from one sample sequenced in a study of shared clonotypes between healthy human individuals. Using immunoSEQ multiplex PCR, the repertoire was profiled, and TCRdb retains in-frame clones only, with some absent. The data hold over 2 million clones, with around 95% observed a single time. Material for sequencing was naive CD4+ T cells sorted from blood. This sample's subset: CD45RA+ positively selected. The receptors were gathered from a man between 18 and 29 years old in good health.

The chain links TRBV4-1 to TRBJ1-1, with TRBD1 identical over 7 bases. CDR3 size: 15 residues. Germline lookup yields CDR1 MGHRA and CDR2 YSYEKL. The junction had 5 bases not matched to a gene; V was cut back by 3 bases and J by 1 base. The CDR3 region is CASSQTTGRNTEAFF. For the CDR3, the DNA is TGCGCCAGCAGCCAGACGACAGGGCGGAACACTGAAGCTTTCTTT.

The chain joins TRBV30 to TRBJ2-7; D gene uncertain. Germline assignment: CDR1 GTSNPN and CDR2 SVGIG (reference sequence). This CDR3 region has 14 residues. The V gene lost 4 bases and the J gene lost 2 bases, with 15 bases spanning the gap. This chain's CDR3 is CAWNQQVTTYEQYF. CDR3 coding DNA: TGTGCCTGGAATCAGCAGGTTACCACCTACGAGCAGTACTTC. The full variable domain, with the rest looked up from reference TRBV30 and TRBJ2-7, is SQTIHQWPATLVQPVGSPLSLECTVEGTSNPNLYWYRQAAGRGLQLLFYSVGIGQISSEVPQNLSASRPQDRQFILSSKKLLLSDSGFYLCAWNQQVTTYEQYFGPGTRLTVT.

The chain couples TRBV9 to TRBJ2-1, with D tentatively TRBD1 (6 bases). Trimming cost V 1 base and J 9 bases, with 11 bases left between them. This CDR3 is built from 13 residues. Germline V gene lookup returns CDR1 SGDLS and CDR2 YYNGEE. For the CDR3, the DNA is TGTGCCAGCAGCGTAAGTCAGGGGACTGAGCAGTTCTTC. This encodes CASSVSQGTEQFF. The variable domain in full, with the rest retrieved from reference TRBV9 and TRBJ2-1, is DSGVTQTPKHLITATGQRVTLRCSPRSGDLSVYWYQQSLDQGLQFLIQYYNGEERAKGNILERFSAQQFPDLHSELNLSSLELGDSALYFCASSVSQGTEQFFGPGTRLTVL.

With regard to this clone: The same CDR3 also results from other DNA sequences found in this sample. The V gene is TRBV28, the J gene TRBJ2-7; 7 bases agree with TRBD1. V lost 4 bases to trimming and J lost 3 bases; unmatched junction nucleotides: 3. This CDR3 is built from 13 residues. In germline, CDR1 is MDHEN, CDR2 SYDVKM. CDR3 bases: TGTGCCAGCAGTTCGGGACAGAACTACGAGCAGTACTTC. Translating it yields CASSSGQNYEQYF.

Note on this clone: The same CDR3 arises from other DNA sequences in this sample as well. This chain connects TRBV5-4 to TRBJ2-7, with D perhaps being TRBD1 or TRBD2 (6 bases each). CDR1 and CDR2 from the germline V gene are SGHNT and YYREEE (reference sequence). The CDR3 consists of 14 residues. V was clipped by 4 bases and J by 0 bases, with 11 bases between them. In DNA, the CDR3 is TGTGCCAGCAGCCCGCGGGACAACTCCTACGAGCAGTACTTC. This gives the protein CASSPRDNSYEQYF.